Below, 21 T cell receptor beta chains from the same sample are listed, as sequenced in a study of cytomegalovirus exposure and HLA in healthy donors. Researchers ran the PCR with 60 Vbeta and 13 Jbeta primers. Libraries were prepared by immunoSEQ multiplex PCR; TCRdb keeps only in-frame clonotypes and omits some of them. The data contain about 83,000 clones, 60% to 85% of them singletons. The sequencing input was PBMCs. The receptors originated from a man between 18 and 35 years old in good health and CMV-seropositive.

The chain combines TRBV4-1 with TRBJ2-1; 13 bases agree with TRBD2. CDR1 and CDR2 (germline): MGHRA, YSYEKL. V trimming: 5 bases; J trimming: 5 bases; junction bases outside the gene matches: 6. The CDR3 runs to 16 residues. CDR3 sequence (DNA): TGCGCCAGCAGCACTCCTACTAGCGGGAGGGACAATGAGCAGTTCTTC. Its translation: CASSTPTSGRDNEQFF.

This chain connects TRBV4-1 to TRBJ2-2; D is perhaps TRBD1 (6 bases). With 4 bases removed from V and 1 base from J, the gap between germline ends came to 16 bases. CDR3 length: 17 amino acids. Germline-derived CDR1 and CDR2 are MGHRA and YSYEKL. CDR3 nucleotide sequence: TGCGCCAGCAGCCGACTTGACGGGACACGGAACACCGGGGAGCTGTTTTTT. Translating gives CASSRLDGTRNTGELFF.

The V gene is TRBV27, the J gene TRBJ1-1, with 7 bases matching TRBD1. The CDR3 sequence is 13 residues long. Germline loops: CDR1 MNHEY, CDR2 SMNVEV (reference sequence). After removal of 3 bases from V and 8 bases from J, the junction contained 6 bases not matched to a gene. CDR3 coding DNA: TGTGCCAGCAGTTTCCGTGGGGACAGAGAAGCTTTCTTT. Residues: CASSFRGDREAFF.

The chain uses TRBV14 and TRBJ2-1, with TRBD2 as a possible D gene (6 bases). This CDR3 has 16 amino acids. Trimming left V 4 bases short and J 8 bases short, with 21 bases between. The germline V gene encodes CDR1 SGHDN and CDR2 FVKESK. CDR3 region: CASSLHIARDRDEQFF. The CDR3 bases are TGTGCCAGCAGCCTTCATATCGCGCGGGACCGCGATGAGCAGTTCTTC.

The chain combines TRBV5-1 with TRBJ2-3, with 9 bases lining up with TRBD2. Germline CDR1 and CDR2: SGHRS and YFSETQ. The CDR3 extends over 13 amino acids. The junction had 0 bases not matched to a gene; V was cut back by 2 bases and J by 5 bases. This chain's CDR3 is CASSLAGGDTQYF. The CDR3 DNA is TGCGCCAGCAGCTTAGCGGGAGGAGATACGCAGTATTTT. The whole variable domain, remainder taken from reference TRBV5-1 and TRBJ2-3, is KAGVTQTPRYLIKTRGQQVTLSCSPISGHRSVSWYQQTPGQGLQFLFEYFSETQRNKGNFPGRFSGRQFSNSRSEMNVSTLELGDSALYLCASSLAGGDTQYFGPGTRLTVL.

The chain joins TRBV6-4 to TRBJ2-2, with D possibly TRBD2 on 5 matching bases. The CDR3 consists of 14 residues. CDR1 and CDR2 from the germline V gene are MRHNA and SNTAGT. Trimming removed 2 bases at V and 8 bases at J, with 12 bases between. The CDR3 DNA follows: TGTGCCAGCAGTGACGAGGGTCTGGCGGGGGAGCTGTTTTTT. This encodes CASSDEGLAGELFF.

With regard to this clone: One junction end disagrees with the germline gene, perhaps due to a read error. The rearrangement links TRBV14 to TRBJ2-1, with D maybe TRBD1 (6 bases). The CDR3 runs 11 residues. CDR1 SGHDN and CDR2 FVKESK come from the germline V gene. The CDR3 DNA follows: TGTGCCAGCAGACAGGACAGCTGGCCTATCTTC. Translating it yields CASRQDSWPIF.

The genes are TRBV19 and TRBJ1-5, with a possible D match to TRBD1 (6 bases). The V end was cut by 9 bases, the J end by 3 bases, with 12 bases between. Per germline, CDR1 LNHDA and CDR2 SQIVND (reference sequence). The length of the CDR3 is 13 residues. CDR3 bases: TGTGCCAGCCAGGACAGTTACAATCAGCCCCAGCATTTT. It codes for CASQDSYNQPQHF.

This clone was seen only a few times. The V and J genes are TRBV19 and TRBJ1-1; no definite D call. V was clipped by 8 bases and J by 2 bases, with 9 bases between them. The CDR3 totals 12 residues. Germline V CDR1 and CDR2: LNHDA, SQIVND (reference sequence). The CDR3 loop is CASWAGNTEAFF. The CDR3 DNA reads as TGTGCCAGTTGGGCAGGAAACACTGAAGCTTTCTTT.

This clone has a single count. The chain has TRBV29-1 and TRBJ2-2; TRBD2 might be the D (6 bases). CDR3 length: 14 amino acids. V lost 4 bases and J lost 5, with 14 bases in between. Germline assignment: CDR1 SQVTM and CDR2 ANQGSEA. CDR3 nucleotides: TGCAGCGTTGGGACGGGAGTGGAGACCGGGGAGCTGTTTTTT. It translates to CSVGTGVETGELFF.

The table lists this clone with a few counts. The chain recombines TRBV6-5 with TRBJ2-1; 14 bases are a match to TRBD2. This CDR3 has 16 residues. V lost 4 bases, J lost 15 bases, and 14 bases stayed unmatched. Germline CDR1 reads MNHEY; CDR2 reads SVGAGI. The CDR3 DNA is TGTGCCAGCAGTTCCAGGACTAGCGGGAGGAGAACAATGCGGTTCTTC. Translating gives CASSSRTSGRRTMRFF.

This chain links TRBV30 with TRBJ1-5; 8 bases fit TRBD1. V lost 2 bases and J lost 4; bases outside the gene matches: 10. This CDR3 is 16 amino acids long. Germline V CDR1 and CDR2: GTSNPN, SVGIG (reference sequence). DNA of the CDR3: TGTGCCTGGAGTTTGGGGCAGGGGGCGGGAAATCAGCCCCAGCATTTT. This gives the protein CAWSLGQGAGNQPQHF.

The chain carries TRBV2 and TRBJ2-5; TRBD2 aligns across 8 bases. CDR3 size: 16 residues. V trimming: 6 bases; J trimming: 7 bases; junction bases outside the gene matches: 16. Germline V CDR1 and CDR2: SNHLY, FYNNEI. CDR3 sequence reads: CASRYRVTGLDGTQYF. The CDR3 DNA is TGTGCCAGCAGATACAGGGTAACGGGACTAGACGGGACCCAGTACTTC.

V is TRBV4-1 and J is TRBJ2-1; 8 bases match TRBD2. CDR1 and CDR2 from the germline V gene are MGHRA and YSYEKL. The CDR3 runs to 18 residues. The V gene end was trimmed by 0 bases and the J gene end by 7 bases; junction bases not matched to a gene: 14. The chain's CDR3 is CASSQDRLGSGSRNEQFF. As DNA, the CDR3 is TGCGCCAGCAGCCAAGACAGATTGGGAAGCGGGAGTAGGAATGAGCAGTTCTTC.

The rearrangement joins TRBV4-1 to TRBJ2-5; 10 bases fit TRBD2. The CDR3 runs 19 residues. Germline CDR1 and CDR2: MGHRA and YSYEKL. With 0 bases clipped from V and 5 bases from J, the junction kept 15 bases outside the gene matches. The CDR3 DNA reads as TGCGCCAGCAGCCAAGAAGGGGAAAAAGCGGGAGGGCGATGGGAGACCCAGTACTTC. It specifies CASSQEGEKAGGRWETQYF.

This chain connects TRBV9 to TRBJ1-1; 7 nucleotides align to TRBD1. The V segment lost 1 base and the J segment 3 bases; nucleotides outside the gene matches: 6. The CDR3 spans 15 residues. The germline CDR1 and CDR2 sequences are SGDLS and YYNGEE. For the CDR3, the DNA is TGTGCCAGCAGCGTATCAAGCAGGGGGTACACTGAAGCTTTCTTT. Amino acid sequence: CASSVSSRGYTEAFF.

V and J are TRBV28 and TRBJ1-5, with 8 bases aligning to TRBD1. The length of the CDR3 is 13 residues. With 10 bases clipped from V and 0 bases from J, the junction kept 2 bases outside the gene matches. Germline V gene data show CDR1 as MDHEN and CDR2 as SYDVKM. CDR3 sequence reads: CATGQGSNQPQHF. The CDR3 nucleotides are TGTGCCACTGGACAGGGTAGCAATCAGCCCCAGCATTTT.

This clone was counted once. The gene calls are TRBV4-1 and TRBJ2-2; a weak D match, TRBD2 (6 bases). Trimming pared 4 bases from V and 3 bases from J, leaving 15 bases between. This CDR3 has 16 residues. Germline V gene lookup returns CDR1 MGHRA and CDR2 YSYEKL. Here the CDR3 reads CASSPALGSHTGELFF. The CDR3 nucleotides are TGCGCCAGCAGCCCCGCTCTCGGGAGCCACACCGGGGAGCTGTTTTTT.

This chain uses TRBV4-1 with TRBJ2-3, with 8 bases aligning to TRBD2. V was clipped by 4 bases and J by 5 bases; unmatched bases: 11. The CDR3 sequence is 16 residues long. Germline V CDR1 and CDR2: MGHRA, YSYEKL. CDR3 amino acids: CASSPERTGGVDTQYF. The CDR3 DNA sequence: TGCGCCAGCAGCCCGGAGAGAACGGGAGGGGTAGATACGCAGTATTTT.

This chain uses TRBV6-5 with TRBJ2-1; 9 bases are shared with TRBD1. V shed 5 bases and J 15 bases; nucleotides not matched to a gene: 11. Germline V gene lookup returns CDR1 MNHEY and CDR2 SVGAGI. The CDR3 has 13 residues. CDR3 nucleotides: TGTGCCAGCAGTAGGATCGGGACAGGGCGGACGTTCTTC. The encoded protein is CASSRIGTGRTFF.

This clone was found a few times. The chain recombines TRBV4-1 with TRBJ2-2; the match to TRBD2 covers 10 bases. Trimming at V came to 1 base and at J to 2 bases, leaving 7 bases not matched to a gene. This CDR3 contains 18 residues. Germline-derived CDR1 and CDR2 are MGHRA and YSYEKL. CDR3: CASSQVTGTSVNTGELFF. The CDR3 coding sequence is TGCGCCAGCAGCCAAGTCACCGGGACTAGCGTTAACACCGGGGAGCTGTTTTTT.